The clone carrying this T cell receptor (beta chain) was observed a single time. As yet, its antigen is unknown. V lost 4 bases, J lost 3 bases, and 13 bases lay in between. This CDR3 has 14 amino acids. Germline V CDR1 and CDR2: MNHEY, SVGAGI. Researchers report immunoSEQ v3.0 was run at survey level. Measured with immunoSEQ multiplex PCR; TCRdb has only the in-frame clones, and not every one. The sample lists about 23,000 clones, around 79% occurring once. This sample was included in a study of long-term antiretroviral therapy in people with HIV. Findings and caveats of the study: Pre-ART expanded TRB clones stayed dominant throughout, though often decreasing after ART. Controls exceeded HIV repertoires in CDR3 length range.

V usage is TRBV6-5 and J usage is TRBJ2-7; D might be TRBD1 or TRBD2, each matching 6 bases. The clonotype comes from a man aged 50-59 years with HIV. The material was unsorted PBMCs, obtained 0.3 years after starting antiretroviral therapy. The CDR3 is CASSSEGGGYEQYF. DNA of the CDR3: TGTGCCAGCAGTTCAGAAGGGGGAGGCTACGAGCAGTACTTC.